The rows below give T cell receptor beta chains drawn from one sample of a study of cytotoxic CD8 clonotypes in ibrutinib-treated CLL. Data came from immunoSEQ multiplex PCR; TCRdb stores just in-frame clones and leaves some out. Among 250,000 to 350,000 clones listed, more than 70% were seen once. The sample consisted of PBMCs, taken at disease progression, from a patient treated with ibrutinib. The receptors stem from a human donor with chronic lymphocytic leukemia. CDR3s include the opening cysteine and the closing phenylalanine or tryptophan. Fields, in order: J gene, clone size, D gene, V gene, CDR3 protein, CDR3 DNA. D genes are given only for firm matches. Size is stated for part of the rows, as once, few or many counts, or as a class when the clone is expanded.

>TRBJ1-2|.|TRBD1|TRBV10-3
CAISESAGQGPYGYTF
TGTGCCATCAGTGAGTCGGCGGGACAGGGTCCCTATGGCTACACCTTC
>TRBJ1-3|once|.|TRBV6-6
CASSYSAGEAGNTIYF
TGTGCCAGCAGTTACTCGGCAGGGGAAGCTGGAAACACCATATATTTT
>TRBJ1-3|.|.|TRBV5-5
CASSLFSGQNRNTIYF
TGTGCCAGCAGCTTGTTTTCCGGACAGAACCGAAACACCATATATTTT
>TRBJ2-7|.|TRBD2|TRBV11-2
CASSRLAGKFEQYF
TGTGCCAGCAGCCGACTAGCGGGAAAATTCGAGCAGTACTTC
>TRBJ2-3|.|TRBD2|TRBV27
CASRTVAGASSDTQYF
TGTGCCAGCAGGACCGTAGCGGGAGCGAGTTCAGATACGCAGTATTTT
>TRBJ2-7|.|TRBD1|TRBV5-1
CASSRDRPTYEQYF
TGCGCCAGCAGCCGGGACAGGCCAACCTACGAGCAGTACTTC
>TRBJ2-2|few|TRBD2|TRBV6-1
CASTTSLAGELFF
TGTGCCAGCACGACTAGCCTCGCCGGGGAGCTGTTTTTT
>TRBJ1-2|.|.|TRBV6-1
CASSEWKGESGTRGYTF
TGTGCCAGCAGTGAATGGAAGGGGGAAAGTGGGACTCGTGGCTACACCTTC
>TRBJ2-2|few|TRBD1|TRBV2
CASNTPWDRGQNTGELFF
TGTGCCAGCAACACCCCTTGGGACAGGGGACAGAACACCGGGGAGCTGTTTTTT
>TRBJ2-1|.|.|TRBV9
CASSVDAGNEQFF
TGTGCCAGCAGCGTAGATGCGGGGAATGAGCAGTTCTTC
>TRBJ2-5|.|TRBD1|TRBV14
CASSPHDRDQETQYF
TGTGCCAGCAGCCCACACGACAGGGACCAAGAGACCCAGTACTTC
>TRBJ2-5|.|TRBD1|TRBV5-1
CASSSGTGEETQYF
TGCGCCAGCAGCTCAGGGACAGGGGAAGAGACCCAGTACTTC
>TRBJ1-2|.|.|TRBV2
CARRVIWENYGYTF
TGTGCCAGACGGGTTATCTGGGAGAACTATGGCTACACCTTC
>TRBJ2-7|.|.|TRBV11-3
CASSPLGRRRYEQYF
TGTGCCAGCAGCCCCCTCGGGCGGAGACGCTACGAGCAGTACTTC
>TRBJ1-6|.|TRBD1|TRBV7-3
CASSAQGGYSPLHF
TGTGCCAGCAGCGCACAGGGGGGTTATTCACCCCTCCACTTT
>TRBJ2-3|.|.|TRBV11-2
CASSPGTDTQYF
TGTGCCAGCAGCCCAGGCACAGATACGCAGTATTTT
>TRBJ2-2|.|.|TRBV12-5
CASGRADTGELFF
TGTGCTAGTGGCCGGGCGGATACCGGGGAGCTGTTTTTT
>TRBJ1-5|.|.|TRBV5-1
CASRPGPGGNQPQHF
TGCGCCAGCAGACCGGGTCCGGGTGGGAATCAGCCCCAGCATTTT
>TRBJ2-7|few|.|TRBV5-4
CASSLGETSEQYF
TGTGCCAGCAGCTTGGGAGAGACATCCGAGCAGTACTTC
>TRBJ2-7|.|TRBD2|TRBV25-1
CASTGTSARGQYF
TGTGCCAGCACCGGGACTAGCGCCCGTGGGCAGTACTTC
>TRBJ1-1|once|.|TRBV5-1
CASSFLRGGTEAFF
TGCGCCAGCAGCTTTTTGAGGGGTGGCACTGAAGCTTTCTTT
>TRBJ2-2|.|.|TRBV4-1
CASSQDTRGPTGELFF
TGCGCCAGCAGCCAAGATACGCGGGGGCCGACCGGGGAGCTGTTTTTT
>TRBJ2-1|.|.|TRBV7-9
CASSSSAETYNEQFF
TGTGCCAGCAGCTCCTCTGCTGAGACCTACAATGAGCAGTTCTTC
>TRBJ1-4|.|.|TRBV18
CASSPPRSTNEKLFF
TGTGCCAGCTCACCACCTAGGAGCACTAATGAAAAACTGTTTTTT
>TRBJ1-6|few|.|TRBV6-5
CASSYSAVVNSPLHF
TGTGCCAGCAGTTACTCAGCAGTGGTTAATTCACCCCTCCACTTT
>TRBJ1-5|.|.|TRBV5-6
CASSLTGGSNQPQHF
TGTGCCAGCAGCCTCACGGGTGGCTCAAATCAGCCCCAGCATTTT
>TRBJ1-3|.|.|TRBV7-9
CASSSQGTYSGNTIYF
TGTGCCAGCAGCTCTCAGGGAACTTACTCTGGAAACACCATATATTTT
>TRBJ2-7|.|TRBD1|TRBV18
CASSPLGQTYEQYF
TGTGCCAGCTCACCACTGGGACAGACCTACGAGCAGTACTTC
>TRBJ2-5|once|.|TRBV20-1
CSASVQETQYF
TGCAGTGCTAGCGTCCAAGAGACCCAGTACTTC
>TRBJ2-3|few|.|TRBV7-2
CASTPSTDTQYF
TGTGCCAGCACCCCGTCAACAGATACGCAGTATTTT
>TRBJ2-7|.|.|TRBV10-3
CATWSDSPRYEQYF
TGTGCCACCTGGTCGGACAGCCCGAGGTACGAGCAGTACTTC
>TRBJ2-2|few|TRBD1|TRBV27
CASSLMGQATGELFF
TGTGCCAGCAGTTTAATGGGACAGGCCACCGGGGAGCTGTTTTTT
>TRBJ2-7|.|.|TRBV9
CASSVGSGGGYEQYF
TGTGCCAGCAGCGTAGGTTCAGGGGGAGGCTACGAGCAGTACTTC
>TRBJ1-5|.|.|TRBV29-1
CSVKNSNQPQHF
TGCAGCGTTAAAAATAGCAATCAGCCCCAGCATTTT
>TRBJ1-5|.|.|TRBV7-6
CASSQTPQGNQPQHF
TGTGCCAGCAGCCAGACCCCGCAAGGAAATCAGCCCCAGCATTTT
>TRBJ1-1|once|.|TRBV9
CASSVGPNTEAFF
TGTGCCAGCAGCGTGGGTCCAAACACTGAAGCTTTCTTT
>TRBJ1-1|.|.|TRBV4-1
CASSQDRAGDVTEAFF
TGCGCCAGCAGCCAAGATAGGGCAGGGGATGTGACTGAAGCTTTCTTT
>TRBJ1-3|.|.|TRBV7-9
CASTNRTRGDTIYF
TGTGCCAGCACCAACCGTACCAGGGGAGACACCATATATTTT
>TRBJ2-2|.|.|TRBV27
CASSLGSFAGLGELFF
TGTGCCAGCAGTTTAGGTTCATTCGCAGGGCTCGGGGAGCTGTTTTTT
>TRBJ1-6|once|TRBD1|TRBV2
CASSDRDRGNSPLHF
TGTGCCAGCAGTGACCGGGACAGGGGTAACTCACCCCTCCACTTT
>TRBJ2-7|.|.|TRBV6-1
CASSENLATATNEQYF
TGTGCCAGCAGTGAAAATTTGGCGACAGCAACAAACGAGCAGTACTTC
>TRBJ2-1|.|TRBD1|TRBV27
CASSSRDRGNEQFF
TGTGCCAGCAGTTCCCGGGACAGGGGAAATGAGCAGTTCTTC
>TRBJ1-5|.|.|TRBV7-9
CASSAGSRPQHF
TGTGCCAGCAGCGCCGGGAGTCGGCCCCAGCATTTT
>TRBJ2-7|.|TRBD1|TRBV5-1
CASSLKTGLTYEQYF
TGCGCCAGCAGCTTAAAGACAGGGTTGACCTACGAGCAGTACTTC
>TRBJ2-5|.|.|TRBV29-1
CSVPGVGETQYF
TGCAGCGTACCAGGGGTTGGCGAGACCCAGTACTTC
>TRBJ2-7|.|TRBD2|TRBV5-4
CASSLGLADEQYF
TGTGCCAGCAGCCTTGGACTAGCGGACGAGCAGTACTTC
>TRBJ2-1|.|.|TRBV18
CASSPGGGPYNEQFF
TGTGCCAGCTCACCGGGGGGAGGACCCTACAATGAGCAGTTCTTC
>TRBJ1-2|.|.|TRBV5-4
CASSLALQGGEGYTF
TGTGCCAGCAGCTTGGCGTTGCAGGGAGGAGAAGGCTACACCTTC
>TRBJ2-7|.|.|TRBV6-5
CASSYSLDNVDEQYF
TGTGCCAGCAGTTACTCGTTAGACAATGTGGACGAGCAGTACTTC
>TRBJ2-3|once|TRBD2|TRBV4-2
CASSQSSSGGPGTDTQYF
TGTGCCAGCAGCCAATCGTCTAGCGGGGGACCGGGCACAGATACGCAGTATTTT
>TRBJ2-4|.|.|TRBV28
CASSSSGSRVYIQYF
TGTGCCAGCAGCTCCTCGGGGTCCCGAGTGTACATTCAGTACTTC
>TRBJ1-2|.|TRBD1|TRBV2
CASLRDSYGYTF
TGTGCCAGCCTTAGGGACAGCTATGGCTACACCTTC
>TRBJ1-4|.|.|TRBV10-1
CASRPGQVGNEKLFF
TGCGCCAGCAGGCCTGGACAAGTCGGGAATGAAAAACTGTTTTTT
>TRBJ2-1|.|.|TRBV27
CASAQQPGLHLPYNEQFF
TGTGCCAGCGCACAACAACCGGGACTCCACCTCCCCTACAATGAGCAGTTCTTC